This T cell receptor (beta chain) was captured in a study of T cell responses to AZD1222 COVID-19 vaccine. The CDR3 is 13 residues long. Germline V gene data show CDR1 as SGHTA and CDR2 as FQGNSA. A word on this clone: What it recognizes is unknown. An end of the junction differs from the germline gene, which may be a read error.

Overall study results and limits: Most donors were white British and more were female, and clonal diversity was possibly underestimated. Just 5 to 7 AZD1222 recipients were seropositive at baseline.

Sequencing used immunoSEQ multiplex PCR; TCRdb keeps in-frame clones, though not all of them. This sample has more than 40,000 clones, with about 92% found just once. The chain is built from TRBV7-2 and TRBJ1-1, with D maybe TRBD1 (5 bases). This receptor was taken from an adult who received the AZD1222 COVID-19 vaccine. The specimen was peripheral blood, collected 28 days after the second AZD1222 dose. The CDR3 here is CASSLDRGTEAFF. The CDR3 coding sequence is TGTGCCAGCAGTTTAGACCGGGGGACTGAAGCTTTCTTT.